A selection of T cell receptor beta chains follows, all from one sample in a study of neurological immune-mediated disorders. One entry per CDR3 protein, called by TCRdb with MiXCR from the 5' RACE reads. The sample contains about 84,000 distinct CDR3 sequences, around 10% of which appear only once. Sequenced sample: PBMCs. Receptors were obtained from a man between 35 and 55 years old in good health. CDR3s include the opening cysteine and the closing phenylalanine or tryptophan. The D gene is left open where the match is weak. Size is stated for part of the rows, as once, few or many counts, or as a class when the clone is expanded.

clone_size d_call j_call v_call cdr3_aa cdr3_nt
many NA TRBJ2-7 TRBV28 CASSSTGVAGTPPYEQYF TGTGCCAGCAGTTCCACAGGGGTCGCCGGGACTCCGCCCTACGAGCAGTACTTC
many TRBD2 TRBJ2-3 TRBV20-1 CSASSGVAGAPDTQYF TGCAGTGCTAGTAGCGGGGTAGCGGGAGCCCCAGATACGCAGTATTTT
NA TRBD1 TRBJ2-1 TRBV28 CASSLDRGDEQFF TGTGCCAGCAGCCTGGACAGGGGAGATGAGCAGTTCTTC
NA TRBD1 TRBJ1-1 TRBV6-6 CASTQDRVNTEAFF TGTGCCAGCACGCAAGACAGGGTGAACACTGAAGCTTTCTTT
many NA TRBJ2-1 TRBV12-3/TRBV12-4 CASSPDRGEQFF TGTGCCAGCAGTCCAGACCGGGGGGAGCAGTTCTTC
many NA TRBJ2-1 TRBV7-2 CASSLVVGYNEQFF TGTGCCAGCAGCTTAGTGGTGGGATACAATGAGCAGTTCTTC
NA TRBD2 TRBJ2-1 TRBV20-1 CSARGLAGEFF TGCAGTGCTAGAGGGCTAGCGGGGGAGTTCTTC
many TRBD2 TRBJ2-3 TRBV11-2 CASSPATSGGARTQYF TGTGCCAGCAGCCCCGCGACTAGCGGGGGGGCGCGCACGCAGTATTTT
many NA TRBJ1-1 TRBV10-3 CAISESGWGGKTEAFF TGTGCCATCAGTGAGTCGGGATGGGGGGGGAAGACTGAAGCTTTCTTT
many NA TRBJ2-3 TRBV5-1 CASSLGRGSTDTQYF TGCGCCAGCAGCTTGGGACGGGGGAGCACAGATACGCAGTATTTT
many NA TRBJ2-5 TRBV20-1 CSAWDLQETQYF TGCAGTGCTTGGGACTTACAAGAGACCCAGTACTTC
NA TRBD2 TRBJ2-3 TRBV5-1 CATSGGIGDTQYF TGCGCCACTAGCGGGGGAATCGGAGATACGCAGTATTTT
many NA TRBJ2-5 TRBV29-1 CSVRQAKETQYF TGCAGCGTCAGACAGGCGAAGGAGACCCAGTACTTC
NA NA TRBJ2-7 TRBV19 CASSIMGEQYF TGTGCCAGTAGTATAATGGGCGAGCAGTACTTC
NA NA TRBJ1-4 TRBV18 CASSPRVSNEKLFF TGTGCCAGCTCACCACGAGTCTCTAATGAAAAACTGTTTTTT
many NA TRBJ2-1 TRBV5-1 CASSFIAQVYNEQFF TGCGCCAGCAGCTTCATAGCCCAAGTCTACAATGAGCAGTTCTTC
many NA TRBJ2-7 TRBV12-3/TRBV12-4 CASGIAASYEQYF TGTGCCAGCGGGATTGCGGCATCCTACGAGCAGTACTTC
many TRBD2 TRBJ2-5 TRBV7-2 CASSRGLAGYQETQYF TGTGCCAGCAGCCGGGGACTAGCGGGCTACCAAGAGACCCAGTACTTC